Listed below are T cell receptor beta chains from one sample, sequenced in a study of beta chain features in type 1 diabetes. Sequencing was performed with immunoSEQ multiplex PCR; in TCRdb, only in-frame clones are kept and a portion is missing. The profile covers roughly 150,000 clones, with over 8.5% appearing a single time and roughly 2% taken by the ten largest. Sequencing was carried out using central memory CD4+ T cells from blood. These receptors came from a man between 18 and 35 years old in good health. CDR3s include the opening cysteine and the closing phenylalanine or tryptophan. Each record gives: clone size, V gene, J gene, D gene, CDR3 protein, CDR3 DNA. D genes are given only for firm matches. Not all rows give a size; the values are once, few, many and, for expanded clones, a class.

size: -
V: TRBV29-1
J: TRBJ2-7
D: TRBD1
CDR3: CSVEGTGRYEQYF
DNA: TGCAGCGTTGAAGGGACAGGTAGATACGAGCAGTACTTC

size: -
V: TRBV28
J: TRBJ2-7
D: -
CDR3: CASSLGGVREQYF
DNA: TGTGCCAGCAGTTTAGGGGGAGTCCGGGAGCAGTACTTC

size: -
V: TRBV18
J: TRBJ2-7
D: -
CDR3: CASSEGPSAYEQYF
DNA: TGTGCCAGCTCGGAGGGACCCTCCGCCTACGAGCAGTACTTC

size: -
V: TRBV11-2
J: TRBJ1-1
D: -
CDR3: CASSPVGAAEAFF
DNA: TGTGCCAGCAGCCCCGTTGGGGCGGCTGAAGCTTTCTTT

size: once
V: TRBV7-2
J: TRBJ2-3
D: -
CDR3: CASSLTSWDTQYF
DNA: TGTGCCAGCAGCTTAACTAGCTGGGATACGCAGTATTTT

size: -
V: TRBV7-9
J: TRBJ1-2
D: TRBD1
CDR3: CASSLTGGADYGYTF
DNA: TGTGCCAGCAGCCTTACAGGGGGCGCAGACTATGGCTACACCTTC

size: few
V: TRBV7-2
J: TRBJ2-5
D: -
CDR3: CASSLAGKGRETQYF
DNA: TGTGCCAGCAGCTTAGCAGGGAAAGGTAGAGAGACCCAGTACTTC

size: -
V: TRBV10-3
J: TRBJ2-7
D: -
CDR3: CASTLHTYEQYF
DNA: TGTGCCAGCACCTTACACACCTACGAGCAGTACTTC

size: -
V: TRBV21-1
J: TRBJ2-5
D: -
CDR3: CASSYEGPLQETQYF
DNA: TGTGCCAGCAGCTACGAAGGACCCCTCCAAGAGACCCAGTACTTC

size: few
V: TRBV2
J: TRBJ1-5
D: -
CDR3: CASSEGGRNQPQHF
DNA: TGTGCCAGCAGTGAAGGGGGCCGCAATCAGCCCCAGCATTTT

size: -
V: TRBV5-1
J: TRBJ2-3
D: -
CDR3: CASSWKGATDTQYF
DNA: TGCGCCAGCAGCTGGAAGGGTGCGACAGATACGCAGTATTTT

size: -
V: TRBV7-9
J: TRBJ2-7
D: -
CDR3: CASQTGLLSYEQYF
DNA: TGTGCCAGCCAAACGGGACTCCTATCCTACGAGCAGTACTTC

size: -
V: TRBV29-1
J: TRBJ1-2
D: -
CDR3: CSVVWGAHYGYTF
DNA: TGCAGCGTTGTATGGGGGGCCCACTATGGCTACACCTTC

size: few
V: TRBV7-3
J: TRBJ2-5
D: TRBD2
CDR3: CASSPSASGGGETQYF
DNA: TGTGCCAGCAGCCCTTCGGCTAGCGGGGGAGGAGAGACCCAGTACTTC

size: -
V: TRBV5-1
J: TRBJ1-2
D: TRBD1
CDR3: CASSLEVQGAGYTF
DNA: TGCGCCAGCAGCTTGGAGGTCCAGGGGGCCGGCTACACCTTC

size: -
V: TRBV15
J: TRBJ2-5
D: -
CDR3: CATSRNRETQYF
DNA: TGTGCCACCAGCAGGAATAGGGAGACCCAGTACTTC

size: few
V: TRBV7-9
J: TRBJ2-1
D: -
CDR3: CASSRGGNNEQFF
DNA: TGTGCCAGCTCCAGGGGGGGAAACAATGAGCAGTTCTTC

size: -
V: TRBV18
J: TRBJ1-2
D: -
CDR3: CASSPADTRGYTF
DNA: TGTGCCAGCTCACCAGCGGACACTCGTGGCTACACCTTC

size: many
V: TRBV5-1
J: TRBJ2-7
D: -
CDR3: CASSQTGHASYEQYF
DNA: TGCGCCAGCAGCCAAACGGGACACGCCTCCTACGAGCAGTACTTC

size: few
V: TRBV9
J: TRBJ2-1
D: -
CDR3: CASSVGSHDNEQFF
DNA: TGTGCCAGCAGCGTCGGTAGCCACGACAATGAGCAGTTCTTC

size: -
V: TRBV10-3
J: TRBJ2-1
D: TRBD1
CDR3: CAIGGQGYNEQFF
DNA: TGTGCCATCGGGGGACAGGGTTACAATGAGCAGTTCTTC

size: few
V: TRBV2
J: TRBJ2-4
D: -
CDR3: CASTLENIQYF
DNA: TGTGCCAGCACCCTGGAAAACATTCAGTACTTC

size: -
V: TRBV7-3
J: TRBJ2-7
D: TRBD1
CDR3: CASSPLLDRGVEQYF
DNA: TGTGCCAGCAGCCCACTGCTAGACAGGGGAGTTGAGCAGTACTTC

size: -
V: TRBV13
J: TRBJ1-5
D: -
CDR3: CASSLHREAPQHF
DNA: TGTGCCAGCAGCCTACACAGGGAAGCGCCCCAGCATTTT

size: -
V: TRBV14
J: TRBJ2-1
D: TRBD2
CDR3: CASSLLPGLAGSYNEQFF
DNA: TGTGCCAGCAGCCTGCTTCCGGGACTAGCGGGATCCTACAATGAGCAGTTCTTC

size: many
V: TRBV7-9
J: TRBJ1-3
D: -
CDR3: CASMKDSGNTIYF
DNA: TGTGCCAGCATGAAGGACTCTGGAAACACCATATATTTT

size: -
V: TRBV9
J: TRBJ2-3
D: TRBD1
CDR3: CASSRDRGSDTQYF
DNA: TGTGCCAGCAGCCGGGACAGGGGATCAGATACGCAGTATTTT

size: few
V: TRBV7-9
J: TRBJ2-5
D: -
CDR3: CASSLYPEQETQYF
DNA: TGTGCCAGCAGCTTATACCCGGAACAAGAGACCCAGTACTTC

size: few
V: TRBV6-5
J: TRBJ2-2
D: -
CDR3: CATSFVATGELFF
DNA: TGTGCCACCAGTTTTGTAGCGACCGGGGAGCTGTTTTTT

size: -
V: TRBV7-9
J: TRBJ1-2
D: -
CDR3: CASSLQGTANYGYTF
DNA: TGTGCCAGCAGCTTACAGGGAACCGCAAATTATGGCTACACCTTC

size: few
V: TRBV28
J: TRBJ2-7
D: -
CDR3: CASRSTGSDEQYF
DNA: TGTGCCAGCAGGTCGACAGGTAGCGACGAGCAGTACTTC

size: many
V: TRBV28
J: TRBJ1-1
D: TRBD1
CDR3: CASATRRRTGGTEAFF
DNA: TGTGCCAGCGCAACCCGACGGAGGACAGGTGGGACTGAAGCTTTCTTT

size: few
V: TRBV18
J: TRBJ2-5
D: -
CDR3: CASSRGETQYF
DNA: TGTGCCAGCTCACGAGGGGAGACCCAGTACTTC

size: -
V: TRBV4-3
J: TRBJ2-3
D: -
CDR3: CASSQGDKGADTQYF
DNA: TGCGCCAGCAGCCAGGGAGACAAGGGAGCGGATACGCAGTATTTT

size: few
V: TRBV29-1
J: TRBJ2-3
D: TRBD2
CDR3: CSVGGLAADTQYF
DNA: TGCAGCGTTGGCGGACTAGCGGCAGATACGCAGTATTTT